Following are 20 T cell receptor beta chains from one sample sequenced in a study of cytotoxic CD8 clonotypes in ibrutinib-treated CLL. Profiling relied on immunoSEQ multiplex PCR, and the TCRdb table lists in-frame clones only, not all of them. The sample carries about 200,000 clones, around 75% recorded once. The source material was PBMCs, sampled after 12 months of ibrutinib treatment. These receptors were taken from a human donor with chronic lymphocytic leukemia.

This clone was found a few times. The J gene is TRBJ2-3, the V gene TRBV2, with TRBD1 matching over 11 bases. The CDR3 loop spans 15 amino acids. Germline CDR1 SNHLY, CDR2 FYNNEI. V shed 4 bases, J shed 4 bases, and the junction held 4 bases outside the gene matches. The CDR3 loop is CASSVRTGGADTQYF. In DNA, the CDR3 is TGTGCCAGCAGTGTGAGGACAGGGGGCGCAGATACGCAGTATTTT.

The chain joins TRBV5-1 to TRBJ2-2; D perhaps matches TRBD1 (5 bases). Deletions cut 2 bases from V and 5 bases from J, with 13 bases between. Germline values: CDR1 SGHRS, CDR2 YFSETQ. The CDR3 extends over 15 amino acids. The CDR3 protein is CASSFRQGSTGELFF. The CDR3 coding sequence is TGCGCCAGCAGCTTTAGGCAGGGAAGTACCGGGGAGCTGTTTTTT.

This chain links TRBV19 with TRBJ1-1, with 7 bases matching TRBD1. J lost 7 bases, V lost 3 bases, and 11 bases had no gene match. This CDR3 has 15 amino acids. Germline V CDR1 and CDR2: LNHDA, SQIVND (reference sequence). This CDR3 is CASSMGQPSLFEAFF. In DNA form, the CDR3 reads TGTGCCAGTAGTATGGGACAGCCCTCCCTCTTTGAAGCTTTCTTT. Combining the CDR3 with reference TRBV19 and TRBJ1-1 gives the whole variable domain DGGITQSPKYLFRKEGQNVTLSCEQNLNHDAMYWYRQDPGQGLRLIYYSQIVNDFQKGDIAEGYSVSREKKESFPLTVTSAQKNPTAFYLCASSMGQPSLFEAFFGQGTRLTVV.

The rearrangement uses TRBV4-1 and TRBJ2-1; 7 positions match TRBD2. V was clipped by 3 bases and J by 5 bases; unmatched bases: 4. The germline V gene encodes CDR1 MGHRA and CDR2 YSYEKL. The CDR3 length is 14 residues. The DNA of the CDR3 is TGCGCCAGCAGCCAGACGGGGACTAACAATGAGCAGTTCTTC. It translates to CASSQTGTNNEQFF.

This clone was picked up one time. Other DNA variants within this sample encode the same CDR3. The CDR3 protein is CASSLLAYEQYF. CDR3 nucleotide sequence: TGTGCCAGCAGCTTATTAGCATACGAGCAGTACTTC. J is TRBJ2-7 and V is TRBV5-6; D not resolved. The CDR3 sequence is 12 residues long. Trimming shortened V by 2 bases and J by 4 bases, and 7 bases separated the two germline ends. Looked up from germline, CDR1 is SGHDT and CDR2 is YYEEEE.

Notes on this clone: The same CDR3 can be traced to other DNA sequences in this sample. The chain carries TRBV30 and TRBJ1-2; no clear D gene. The germline V gene has CDR1 GTSNPN and CDR2 SVGIG (reference sequence). CDR3 size: 11 residues. V gave up 0 bases and J gave up 7 bases, with 6 bases separating them. CDR3 coding DNA: TGTGCCTGGAGTGTATCCGGTGGCTACACCTTC. Its translation: CAWSVSGGYTF.

The chain recombines TRBV7-3 with TRBJ2-1; D tentatively fits TRBD1 or TRBD2 (6 bases each). CDR1 and CDR2 from the germline V gene are SGHTA and FQGTGA. CDR3 length equals 15 residues. The ends were cut back, 5 bases at V and 3 bases at J, with 14 bases in the middle. The CDR3 here is CASSIFGGSYNEQFF. The CDR3 DNA is TGTGCCAGCAGCATATTCGGGGGCAGCTACAATGAGCAGTTCTTC.

The chain is built from TRBV6-6 and TRBJ1-4, with D tentatively TRBD1 (6 bases). The V gene lost 0 bases and the J gene lost 9 bases, with 11 bases spanning the gap. The CDR3 has 14 residues. CDR1 MNHNY and CDR2 SVGAGI come from the germline V gene (reference sequence). In nucleotides, the CDR3 is TGTGCCAGCAGTTACTCACTGGACAGTCAAAAACTGTTTTTT. It specifies CASSYSLDSQKLFF.

This sequence joins TRBV18 and TRBJ1-1, with 7 bases lining up with TRBD1. Germline CDR1 and CDR2: KGHSH and LQKENI. CDR3 length equals 13 residues. J gave up 0 bases and V 11 bases, and 6 bases lay outside the gene matches. CDR3 in DNA: TGTGCCGGCCTACAGGGGATGAACACTGAAGCTTTCTTT. This sequence encodes CAGLQGMNTEAFF.

This rearrangement joins TRBV5-6 to TRBJ2-7; D is tentatively TRBD1 or TRBD2 (5 bases each). The CDR3 loop spans 16 amino acids. V was trimmed by 0 bases and J by 6 bases, leaving 19 bases between them. CDR1 and CDR2 from the germline V gene are SGHDT and YYEEEE. The CDR3 is CASSLVGPTGRTEQYF. The DNA for the CDR3 is TGTGCCAGCAGCTTGGTGGGACCTACAGGTCGGACCGAGCAGTACTTC.

The V gene is TRBV7-2, the J gene TRBJ2-7; the D gene is possibly TRBD2 (7 bases). The V and J ends lost 3 bases and 4 bases respectively, with 13 bases between them. The CDR3 loop spans 14 amino acids. CDR1 is SGHTA, CDR2 FQGNSA, per germline. CDR3 sequence: CASSFGAGAYEQYF. In DNA, the CDR3 is TGTGCCAGCAGCTTTGGGGCGGGGGCTTACGAGCAGTACTTC.

This clone was found once. The J gene is TRBJ2-7, the V gene TRBV30; 10 nucleotides match TRBD2. Germline loops: CDR1 GTSNPN, CDR2 SVGIG (reference sequence). Unmatched junction bases numbered 13, after V lost 8 bases and J lost 3 bases. The CDR3 is 15 residues long. The CDR3 loop is CAIAGGPKMIYEQYF. As DNA, the CDR3 is TGTGCCATAGCGGGAGGACCGAAAATGATCTACGAGCAGTACTTC.

This chain links TRBV7-2 with TRBJ1-5; D might be TRBD1 (5 bases). The length of the CDR3 is 15 residues. V lost 1 base and J lost 7, with 14 bases in between. CDR1 SGHTA and CDR2 FQGNSA come from the germline V gene. This CDR3 reads CASSLVTKTVQPQHF. In DNA form, the CDR3 reads TGTGCCAGCAGCTTAGTCACGAAGACAGTCCAGCCCCAGCATTTT.

The J gene is TRBJ1-2, the V gene TRBV4-2; D is possibly TRBD1 (6 bases). V lost 0 bases, J lost 3 bases, and 11 bases lay in between. The CDR3 has 15 amino acids. Germline loops: CDR1 LGHNA, CDR2 YNFKEQ. The CDR3 DNA reads as TGTGCCAGCAGCCAAGACCGAGGACAGCACTATGGCTACACCTTC. It specifies CASSQDRGQHYGYTF.

This clone was observed a handful of times. The CDR3 bases are TGTGCCAGCTCACCGCAAACTCTACAGACTAACTATGGCTACACCTTC. It is translated as CASSPQTLQTNYGYTF. The chain uses TRBV18 and TRBJ1-2; D is unclear. In germline, CDR1 is KGHSH, CDR2 LQKENI. The CDR3 extends over 16 amino acids. The V end lost 3 bases, the J end lost 0 bases, and 14 bases lay between the germline ends.

The V call is TRBV27, the J call TRBJ1-1; maybe TRBD1 (6 bases). The CDR3 length is 14 residues. CDR1 is MNHEY and CDR2 is SMNVEV in the germline V gene (reference sequence). The V and J ends lost 7 bases and 6 bases respectively, with 18 bases between them. CDR3 in DNA: TGTGCCAGCATCAAGAAGGGGGGCAGGCCTGAAGCTTTCTTT. This encodes CASIKKGGRPEAFF.

The rearrangement uses TRBV2 and TRBJ1-4; D is uncertain. Trimming cost V 4 bases and J 7 bases, with 10 bases left between them. This CDR3 region has 13 residues. From germline, CDR1 is SNHLY and CDR2 FYNNEI. CDR3 loop: CASSGSAGEKLFF. CDR3 DNA: TGTGCCAGCAGTGGCTCGGCGGGTGAAAAACTGTTTTTT.

V gene TRBV6-5 combines with J gene TRBJ2-1, with 13 bases fitting TRBD2. The V and J ends lost 6 bases and 10 bases, in that order; junction bases with no gene match: 9. This CDR3 contains 15 residues. Germline V gene sequence: CDR1 MNHEY, CDR2 SVGAGI. The CDR3 bases are TGTGCCAGCAGCCGGGGACTAGCGGGGACCGGCGAGCAGTTCTTC. It yields the protein CASSRGLAGTGEQFF.

The chain has TRBV15 and TRBJ2-3; TRBD2 aligns across 9 bases. There are 14 residues in the CDR3. CDR1 is LNHNV and CDR2 is YYDKDF in the germline V gene (reference sequence). Trimming took 6 bases from V and 6 from J; bases not matched to a gene: 7. The CDR3 DNA sequence: TGTGCCACCAGACCGACTAGCGGACCCGATACGCAGTATTTT. This codes for CATRPTSGPDTQYF.

This chain links TRBV19 with TRBJ1-2; 8 nucleotides match TRBD1. The CDR3 covers 16 residues. The V gene end was trimmed by 6 bases and the J gene end by 4 bases; junction bases not matched to a gene: 13. Germline V gene sequence: CDR1 LNHDA, CDR2 SQIVND (reference sequence). In nucleotides, the CDR3 is TGTGCCAGTAGCCTCGGACAGGGTATAATCATCTATGGCTACACCTTC. It specifies CASSLGQGIIIYGYTF. The whole variable domain, remainder taken from reference TRBV19 and TRBJ1-2, is DGGITQSPKYLFRKEGQNVTLSCEQNLNHDAMYWYRQDPGQGLRLIYYSQIVNDFQKGDIAEGYSVSREKKESFPLTVTSAQKNPTAFYLCASSLGQGIIIYGYTFGSGTRLTVV.